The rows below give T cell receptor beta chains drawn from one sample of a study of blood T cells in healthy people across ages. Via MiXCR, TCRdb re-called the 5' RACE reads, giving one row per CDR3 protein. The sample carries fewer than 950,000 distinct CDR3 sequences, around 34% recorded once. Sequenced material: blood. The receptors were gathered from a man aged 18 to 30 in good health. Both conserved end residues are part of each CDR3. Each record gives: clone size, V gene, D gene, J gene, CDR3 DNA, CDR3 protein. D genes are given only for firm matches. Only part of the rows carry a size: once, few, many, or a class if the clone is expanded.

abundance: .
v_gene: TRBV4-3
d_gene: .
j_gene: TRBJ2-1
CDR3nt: TGCGCCAGCAGCCAAGATCTGAGGGGGTACTACAATGAGCAGTTCTTC
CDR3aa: CASSQDLRGYYNEQFF

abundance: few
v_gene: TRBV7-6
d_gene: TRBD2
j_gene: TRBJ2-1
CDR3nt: TGTGCCAGCAGCGAACTAGCGGGGCTATACAATGAGCAGTTCTTC
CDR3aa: CASSELAGLYNEQFF

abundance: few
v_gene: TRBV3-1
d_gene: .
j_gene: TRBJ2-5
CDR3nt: TGTGCCAGCAGCCAATCGGGGAAGGAGACCCAGTACTTC
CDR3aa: CASSQSGKETQYF

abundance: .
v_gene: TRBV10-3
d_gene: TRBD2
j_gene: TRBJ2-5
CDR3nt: TGTGCCATCAGTGATTTACTAGCGGGGCGCCAAGAGACCCAGTACTTC
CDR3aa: CAISDLLAGRQETQYF

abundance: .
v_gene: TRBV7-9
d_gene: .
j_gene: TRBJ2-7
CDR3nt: TGTGCCAGCAGCCCCCGAACACCTTCCTACGAGCAGTACTTC
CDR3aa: CASSPRTPSYEQYF

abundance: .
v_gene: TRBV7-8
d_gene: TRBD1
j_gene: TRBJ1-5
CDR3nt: TGTGCCAGCAGCTTAGCGAGGACAGGGGGCTTGAATCAGCCCCAGCATTTT
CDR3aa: CASSLARTGGLNQPQHF

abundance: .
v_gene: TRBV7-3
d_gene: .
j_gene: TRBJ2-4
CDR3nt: TGTGCCAGGATTGGGGCAGGGCTAGCCAAAAACATTCAGTACTTC
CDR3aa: CARIGAGLAKNIQYF

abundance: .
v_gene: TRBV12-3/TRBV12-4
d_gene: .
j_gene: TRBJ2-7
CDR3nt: TGTGCCAGCAGTTTAGCGCTGAAGGGGCACTACGAGCAGTACTTC
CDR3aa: CASSLALKGHYEQYF

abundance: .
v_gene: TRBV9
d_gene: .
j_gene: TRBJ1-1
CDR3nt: TGTGCCAGCAGCGCCAAATGGGGGACGGGGGCAAACACTGAAGCTTTCTTT
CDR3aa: CASSAKWGTGANTEAFF

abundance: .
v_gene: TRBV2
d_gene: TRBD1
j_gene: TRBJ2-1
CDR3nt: TGTGCCAGCGGAAAGGACAGGGCCAATGAGCAGTTCTTC
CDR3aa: CASGKDRANEQFF

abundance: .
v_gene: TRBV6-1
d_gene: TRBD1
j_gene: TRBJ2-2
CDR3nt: TGTGCCAGCCTCGGACAGGGGACGCTGTTTTTT
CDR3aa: CASLGQGTLFF

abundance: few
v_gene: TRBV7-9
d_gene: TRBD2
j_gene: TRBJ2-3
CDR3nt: TGTGCCAGCAGCTTACTCCAAGCGGGGGGGTTGTGGGCAGATACGCAGTATTTT
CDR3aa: CASSLLQAGGLWADTQYF

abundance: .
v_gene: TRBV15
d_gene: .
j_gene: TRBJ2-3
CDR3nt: TGTGCCACCAGTCGGGACTCCCCAGATACGCAGTATTTT
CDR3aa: CATSRDSPDTQYF

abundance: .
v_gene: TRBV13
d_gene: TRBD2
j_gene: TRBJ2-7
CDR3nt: TGTGCCAGCAGCCTTCCCAACTGGAGCGGGAGGTCCCACGAGCAGTACTTC
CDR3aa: CASSLPNWSGRSHEQYF

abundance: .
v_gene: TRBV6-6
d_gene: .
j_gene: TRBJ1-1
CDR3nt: TGTGCCAGCAGTCAGAGGCCGACGAACAGGGACACTGAAGCTTTCTTT
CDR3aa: CASSQRPTNRDTEAFF

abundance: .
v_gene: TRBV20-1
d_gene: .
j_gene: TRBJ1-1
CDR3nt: TGCAGTGCCCGTGCCCGACGTATGAACACTGAAGCTTTCTTT
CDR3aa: CSARARRMNTEAFF

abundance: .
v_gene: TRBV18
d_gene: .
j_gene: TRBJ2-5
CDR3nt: TGTGCTAGCTTGGCATCACTACAAGAGACCCAGTACTTC
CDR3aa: CASLASLQETQYF

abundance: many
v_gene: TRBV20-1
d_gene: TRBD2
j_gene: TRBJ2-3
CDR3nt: TGCAGTGCTAGCGGGGGGAGCACAGATACGCAGTATTTT
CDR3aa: CSASGGSTDTQYF

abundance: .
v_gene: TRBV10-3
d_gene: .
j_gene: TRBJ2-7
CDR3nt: TGTGCTATCAGTGGGGTACAGGGTGGCGACAATGAGCAGTACTTC
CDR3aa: CAISGVQGGDNEQYF

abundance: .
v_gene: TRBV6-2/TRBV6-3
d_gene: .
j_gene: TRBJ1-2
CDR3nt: TGTGCCAGCAGTTCAGAGCCTAACTATGGCTACACCTTC
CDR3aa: CASSSEPNYGYTF

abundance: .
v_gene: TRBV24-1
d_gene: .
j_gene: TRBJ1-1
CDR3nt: TGTGCCACCAGTGATGAGGGGGGAGCTTTCTTT
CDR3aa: CATSDEGGAFF

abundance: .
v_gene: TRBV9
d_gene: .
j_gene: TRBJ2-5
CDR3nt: TGTGCCAGCAGCTCCCGGTCAAATGGAGAGACCCAGTACTTC
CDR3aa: CASSSRSNGETQYF

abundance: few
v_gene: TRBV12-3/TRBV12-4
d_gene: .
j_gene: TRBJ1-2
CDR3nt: TGTGCCAGCAGTCCAGGCGGGGGGTTTGGGGGCTACACCTTC
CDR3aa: CASSPGGGFGGYTF

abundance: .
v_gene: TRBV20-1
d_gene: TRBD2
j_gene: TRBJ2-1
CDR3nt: TGCAGTGGCGGGGGGGACTACAATGAGCAGTTCTTC
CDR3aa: CSGGGDYNEQFF

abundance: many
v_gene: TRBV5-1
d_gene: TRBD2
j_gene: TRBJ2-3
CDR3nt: TGCGCCAGCAGCCGGGAAGCGGGGGACTTGACAGATACGCAGTATTTT
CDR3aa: CASSREAGDLTDTQYF

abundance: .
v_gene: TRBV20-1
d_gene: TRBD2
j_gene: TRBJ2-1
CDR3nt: TGCAGTGCTAGGAAAGCGGGATACAATGAGCAGTTCTTC
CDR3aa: CSARKAGYNEQFF

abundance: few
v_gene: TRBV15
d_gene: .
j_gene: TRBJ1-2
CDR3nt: TGTGCCACCAGCAGAGATCTCGACTCTTGGGGGGGCTACACCTTC
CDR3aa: CATSRDLDSWGGYTF

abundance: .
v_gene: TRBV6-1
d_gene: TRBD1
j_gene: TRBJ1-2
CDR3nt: TGTGCCAGCAGTGAACTGGGACAGGGCGCTACTAACTATGGCTACACCTTC
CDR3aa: CASSELGQGATNYGYTF

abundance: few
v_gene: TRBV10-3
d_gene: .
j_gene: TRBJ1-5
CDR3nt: TGTGCCATCAGATTCCAAGACAATCAGCCCCAGCATTTT
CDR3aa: CAIRFQDNQPQHF

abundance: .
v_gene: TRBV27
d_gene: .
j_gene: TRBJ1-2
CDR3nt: TGTGCCAGCAGTCCCGGGACGGAGAGAGAAGGCTACACCTTC
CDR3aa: CASSPGTEREGYTF

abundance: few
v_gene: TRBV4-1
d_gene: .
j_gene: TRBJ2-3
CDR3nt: TGCGCCAGCGCCCGCCGGGACCTATTTTCAGATACGCAGTATTTT
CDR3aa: CASARRDLFSDTQYF

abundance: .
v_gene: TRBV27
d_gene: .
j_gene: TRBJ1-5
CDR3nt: TGTGCCAGCAGTTCAGACCGGACTACTCAGCCCCAGCATTTT
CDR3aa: CASSSDRTTQPQHF

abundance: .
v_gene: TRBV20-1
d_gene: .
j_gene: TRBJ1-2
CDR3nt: TGCAGTGCGAGCGTTGGGGGGGGTGGCTACACCTTC
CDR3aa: CSASVGGGGYTF

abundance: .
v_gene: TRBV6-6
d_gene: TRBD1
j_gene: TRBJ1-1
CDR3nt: TGTGCCAGCAGCCTGACAGGGAGAGACACTGAAGCTTTCTTT
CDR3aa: CASSLTGRDTEAFF

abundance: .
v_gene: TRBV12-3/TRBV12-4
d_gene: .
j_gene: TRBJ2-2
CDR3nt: TGTGCCAGCAGGTCCAGTACCGGGGAGCTGTTTTTT
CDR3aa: CASRSSTGELFF

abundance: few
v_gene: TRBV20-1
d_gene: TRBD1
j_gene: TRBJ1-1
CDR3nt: TGCAGTGCTAGAGTAGGGGGCAGCAACACTGAAGCTTTCTTT
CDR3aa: CSARVGGSNTEAFF

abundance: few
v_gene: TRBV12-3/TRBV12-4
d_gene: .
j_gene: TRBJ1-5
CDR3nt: TGTGCCAGCACACAGGGCAACCGCAGGGAGGAAGGCAATCAGCCCCAGCATTTT
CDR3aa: CASTQGNRREEGNQPQHF

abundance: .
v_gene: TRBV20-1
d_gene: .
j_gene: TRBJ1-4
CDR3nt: TGCAGTGCTCGCCACGAAGGAGGAAGGGGCATGACTAATGAAAAACTGTTTTTT
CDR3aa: CSARHEGGRGMTNEKLFF

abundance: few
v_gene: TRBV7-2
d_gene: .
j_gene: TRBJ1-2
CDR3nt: TGTGCCAGCAGCTTAGGGATAGTGGATGGCTACACCTTC
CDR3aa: CASSLGIVDGYTF

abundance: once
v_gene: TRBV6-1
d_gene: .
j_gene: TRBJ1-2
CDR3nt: TGTACCAGCAGTGAAAAACTGGGGCCCTATGGCTACACCTTC
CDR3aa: CTSSEKLGPYGYTF

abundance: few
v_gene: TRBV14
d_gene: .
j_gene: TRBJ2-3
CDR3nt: TGTGCCAGCAGCCGGACAGAACCTCAGGATACGCAGTATTTT
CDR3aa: CASSRTEPQDTQYF

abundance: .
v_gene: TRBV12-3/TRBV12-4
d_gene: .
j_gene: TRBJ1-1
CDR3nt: TGTGCCAGCAGTTTGGCGATTACTGAAGCTTTCTTT
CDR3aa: CASSLAITEAFF

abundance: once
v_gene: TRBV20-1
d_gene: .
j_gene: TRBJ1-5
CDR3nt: TGCAGTGCTAGAGGTCGCCTTGAGCTTGGAGGGGGCAATCAGCCCCAGCATTTT
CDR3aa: CSARGRLELGGGNQPQHF

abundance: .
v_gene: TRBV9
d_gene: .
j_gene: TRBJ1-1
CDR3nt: TGTGCCAGCAGCACGGTCTCGAAGAACACTGAGGCTTTCTTT
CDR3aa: CASSTVSKNTEAFF

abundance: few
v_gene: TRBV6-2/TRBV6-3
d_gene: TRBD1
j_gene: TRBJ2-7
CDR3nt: TGTGCCAGCAGTTACGCCGGGACAGGGGAGGACGAGCAGTACTTC
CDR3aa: CASSYAGTGEDEQYF

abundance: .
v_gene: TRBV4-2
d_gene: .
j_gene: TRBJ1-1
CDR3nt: TGTGCCAGCAGCCAAGGGTCACAGTTGACCGGCGGCACTGAAGCTTTCTTT
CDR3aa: CASSQGSQLTGGTEAFF

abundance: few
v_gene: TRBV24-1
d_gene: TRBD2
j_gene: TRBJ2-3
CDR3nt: TGTGCCACCAGTGACCCGGGACTACCTGGCACAGATACGCAGTATTTT
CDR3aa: CATSDPGLPGTDTQYF

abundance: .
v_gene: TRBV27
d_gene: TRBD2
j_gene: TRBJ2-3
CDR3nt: TGTGCCAGCAGTTTCCTATCGGGACTAAAAACAGATACGCAGTATTTT
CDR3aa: CASSFLSGLKTDTQYF

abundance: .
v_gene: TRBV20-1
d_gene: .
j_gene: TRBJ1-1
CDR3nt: TGCAGTGCTAGACCTCGAGGGGGAGCTGAAGCTTTCTTT
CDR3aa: CSARPRGGAEAFF

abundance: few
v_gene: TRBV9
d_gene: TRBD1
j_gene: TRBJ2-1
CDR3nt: TGTGCCAGCAGCGTAGATACCGGGACAGGGGTCTACAATGAGCAGTTCTTC
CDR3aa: CASSVDTGTGVYNEQFF